This section outlines one T cell receptor (beta chain) sequence together with its context. Its antigen is unknown. Base qualities were left out, and no much larger clone turns up one base away. These data come from a study of blood T cell repertoires in COVID-19 (TCRdb year 2020). Concerning the study at large: The collaborator samples originated in the United States, Italy and Spain and spanned the acute and convalescent phases of COVID-19. The repertoires were made available in a free public database intended to serve as a resource for research on the immune response to SARS-CoV-2. Subjects who had been exposed to COVID-19, were actively infected with it, or had recovered from it provided the deeply sampled blood TCRbeta repertoires that made up the dataset. The samples were drawn from two sources: the first 160 participants of the ongoing ImmuneRACE study, and 1,000 to 1,500 subjects contributed by 6 global collaborators. A de-identified subject ID, COVID-19 status, age in years and sex were almost always included in the sample metadata. The prospective study material was composed of cDNA or gDNA derived from T cells, B-cell-depleted T cells, or PBMCs. Where available, HLA class I and class II types were taken from metadata supplied by the sample provider and were not determined by assay-based typing. Study-wide findings and limitations: Clinical and demographic metadata were provided uncurated, with the amount varying by source and participant.

Participants in the prospective study were enrolled through a virtual design, were aged about 18 to 89 years, and lived in roughly 26 United States geographic areas. In the prospective study, cohorts were assigned on the basis of participant-reported clinical history obtained from a screening survey and a study questionnaire. ImmuneRACE Cohort 3 recovered participants were defined by two consecutive negative NP/OP PCR tests, healthcare professional clearance, or symptom resolution. In the prospective study, whole blood, serum and a nasopharyngeal or oropharyngeal swab were collected from each participant by mobile phlebotomists. Over a roughly 2-month period, participants in the prospective study had the option of providing additional blood draws and questionnaires. Before DNA extraction, blood samples from the prospective study were shipped at room temperature or frozen. TCRbeta CDR3 regions were amplified from genomic DNA using the immunoSEQ Assay, a bias-controlled multiplex PCR. The authors' pipeline ran thus. The number of nucleated cells in each sample was estimated by amplification of reference gene primers within the assay. Sequence reads were collapsed and filtered to measure the absolute abundance of every unique TCRbeta CDR3 rearrangement. For each sample, productive Simpson clonality was calculated by taking the square root of Simpson's diversity index across productive rearrangements. TCRdb re-hosts the immuneACCESS table, in-frame sequences only. Its copies lack some clones; in the studies checked, an unresolved V gene accounts for under half of them, and the cause for the rest is not known. The V and J calls and clone size are taken from that table; D and trimming were inferred from the DNA. Counted in this sample were around 300,000 clones; around 87% of them appeared once. The top ten clonotypes cover approximately 5.3% of the sample.

Sequenced: PBMCs or T cells enriched from blood (not recorded which). This sequence was found in a woman aged 30 to 39 who had recovered from COVID-19.

The sequence in DNA is TGTGCCAGCAGTTCGCAGGGATGGGGCAATCAGCCCCAGCATTTT. Translated, this is CASSSQGWGNQPQHF. In this chain, TRBV28 is recombined with TRBJ1-5, and possibly TRBD1, on 5 matching bases. CDR1 MDHEN and CDR2 SYDVKM were looked up in the germline V gene. Trimming removed 4 bases from V and 2 bases from J, leaving 12 bases between the germline ends. There are 15 amino acids in the CDR3, from cysteine to phenylalanine inclusive. Only the CDR3 region is kept as DNA, spanning 45 bases read in frame from base 1.